One and the same sample provided the 21 T cell receptor beta chains below, sequenced in a study of shared clonotypes between healthy human individuals. Here immunoSEQ multiplex PCR was the method, and the copy in TCRdb shows in-frame clones only, minus some. Here the sample spans over a million clones, nearly 99% being singletons. Specimen: naive CD4+ T cells sorted from blood. Subset noted: CD45RA+ positively selected. Source of these receptors: a man younger than 45 in good health.

J is TRBJ1-1 and V is TRBV27; the match to TRBD1 covers 7 bases. This CDR3 region has 15 residues. V lost 7 bases and J lost 1; bases outside the gene matches: 9. The germline CDR1 and CDR2 sequences are MNHEY and SMNVEV (reference sequence). This CDR3 reads CASNFAGTENTEAFF. The DNA for the CDR3 is TGTGCCAGCAACTTCGCCGGGACAGAGAACACTGAAGCTTTCTTT.

The V call is TRBV2, the J call TRBJ2-7, with D maybe TRBD2 (5 bases). The germline CDR1 and CDR2 sequences are SNHLY and FYNNEI. This CDR3 is 16 amino acids long. Trimming shortened V by 7 bases and J by 4 bases, and 23 bases separated the two germline ends. The CDR3 here is CASNSAGVSEVYEQYF. Written as DNA, the CDR3 is TGTGCCAGCAATAGCGCCGGGGTCTCAGAGGTTTACGAGCAGTACTTC.

This clone occurred once. The rearrangement uses TRBV19 and TRBJ1-2, with D tentatively TRBD1 (5 bases). Per the germline V gene, CDR1 is LNHDA and CDR2 is SQIVND (reference sequence). Trimming took 7 bases from V and 4 from J, leaving 16 bases between them. This CDR3 is 14 amino acids long. CDR3 in amino acids: CASKGTGGTYGYTF. The CDR3 DNA sequence: TGTGCCAGTAAGGGGACTGGGGGGACCTATGGCTACACCTTC.

This chain links TRBV5-6 with TRBJ2-3, with TRBD2 matching over 8 bases. The CDR3 runs to 14 residues. CDR1 and CDR2 (germline): SGHDT, YYEEEE. J was trimmed by 2 bases and V by 7 bases; bases with no gene match: 6. The CDR3 loop reads CASEAGGITDTQYF. The CDR3 DNA sequence: TGTGCCAGCGAGGCGGGAGGTATCACAGATACGCAGTATTTT.

The rearrangement uses TRBV19 and TRBJ2-1; 9 bases fit TRBD1. Germline V gene data show CDR1 as LNHDA and CDR2 as SQIVND (reference sequence). The ends lost 5 bases at V and 5 bases at J; junction bases unmatched: 7. This CDR3 is built from 15 residues. The CDR3 sequence: CASSSGTGQNNEQFF. In DNA, the CDR3 is TGTGCCAGTAGTTCCGGGACAGGGCAAAACAATGAGCAGTTCTTC.

This chain joins TRBV7-3 and TRBJ2-7; TRBD2 agrees at 7 bases. The V and J ends lost 6 bases and 2 bases, in that order; junction bases with no gene match: 7. The CDR3 covers 14 residues. Germline values: CDR1 SGHTA, CDR2 FQGTGA. The chain's CDR3 is CASSISSGAYEQYF. CDR3 nucleotides: TGTGCCAGCAGTATATCTAGCGGAGCCTACGAGCAGTACTTC.

V is TRBV7-9 and J is TRBJ2-2; the D is unclear. Germline CDR1 and CDR2: SEHNR and FQNEAQ (reference sequence). This CDR3 contains 15 residues. V lost 3 bases and J 1 base, leaving 9 bases between the germline ends. The CDR3 protein is CASSLDLLNTGELFF. The CDR3 DNA reads as TGTGCCAGCAGCTTGGACCTCCTGAACACCGGGGAGCTGTTTTTT.

This clone was picked up one time. The chain carries TRBV2 and TRBJ2-7, with 8 bases lining up with TRBD2. This CDR3 region has 17 residues. Germline CDR1 and CDR2: SNHLY and FYNNEI. After removal of 8 bases from V and 0 bases from J, the junction contained 15 bases not matched to a gene. The CDR3 protein is CASSPLAGGDSSYEQYF. The CDR3 region has the DNA TGTGCCAGCTCTCCCTTGGCGGGGGGCGACAGCTCCTACGAGCAGTACTTC.

The chain joins TRBV7-3 to TRBJ1-1; TRBD1 agrees at 9 bases. The CDR3 consists of 13 residues. The germline gives CDR1 SGHTA, CDR2 FQGTGA. V shed 5 bases, J shed 7 bases, and the junction held 5 bases outside the gene matches. The CDR3 nucleotides are TGTGCCAGCAGCAAAACAGGGGGCATTGAAGCTTTCTTT. This gives the protein CASSKTGGIEAFF. Supplemented by reference TRBV7-3 and TRBJ1-1, the full variable domain reads GAGVSQTPSNKVTEKGKYVELRCDPISGHTALYWYRQSLGQGPEFLIYFQGTGAADDSGLPNDRFFAVRPEGSVSTLKIQRTERGDSAVYLCASSKTGGIEAFFGQGTRLTVV.

A word on this clone: The sample carries other DNA sequences with the same CDR3. V gene TRBV10-3 combines with J gene TRBJ2-7; D is unclear. Germline V CDR1 and CDR2: ENHRY, SYGVKD. CDR3 length: 13 residues. Trimming took off 4 bases at V and 1 base at J, with 8 bases between the two ends. CDR3: CAISGPASYEQYF. The DNA for the CDR3 is TGTGCCATCAGTGGCCCAGCGTCCTACGAGCAGTACTTC.

The chain uses TRBV28 and TRBJ1-5, with D perhaps matching TRBD1 (5 bases). V gave up 3 bases and J gave up 0 bases, with 12 bases separating them. The CDR3 loop spans 16 amino acids. Germline lookup yields CDR1 MDHEN and CDR2 SYDVKM. CDR3 region: CASSFPGQVSNQPQHF. CDR3 DNA sequence: TGTGCCAGCAGTTTCCCCGGACAAGTTAGCAATCAGCCCCAGCATTTT.

The chain combines TRBV9 with TRBJ2-3, with D possibly being TRBD2 (6 bases). This CDR3 contains 18 residues. CDR1 SGDLS and CDR2 YYNGEE come from the germline V gene. V was clipped by 0 bases and J by 2 bases, with 19 bases between them. The CDR3 sequence: CASSVAGYRRENTDTQYF. The DNA for the CDR3 is TGTGCCAGCAGCGTAGCAGGCTATAGGCGGGAAAACACAGATACGCAGTATTTT.

The chain uses TRBV27 and TRBJ2-7; TRBD2 aligns across 8 bases. The ends lost 4 bases at V and 11 bases at J; junction bases unmatched: 7. The CDR3 runs to 12 residues. Germline CDR1 is MNHEY and CDR2 is SMNVEV (reference sequence). This CDR3 reads CASSSQTSDEYF. The CDR3 nucleotides are TGTGCCAGCAGTTCCCAGACTAGCGATGAGTACTTC.

J is TRBJ1-2 and V is TRBV28; no firm D call. V lost 4 bases and J lost 1, with 13 bases in between. The CDR3 spans 15 residues. Germline V gene sequence: CDR1 MDHEN, CDR2 SYDVKM. CDR3 loop: CASSSFLEDNYGYTF. The CDR3 DNA follows: TGTGCCAGCAGTTCTTTCCTAGAGGATAACTATGGCTACACCTTC.

The chain combines TRBV18 with TRBJ2-5; 8 nucleotides align to TRBD1. V was pared by 2 bases and J by 3 bases, with 14 bases of the junction left unmatched. This CDR3 has 18 amino acids. Germline V lookup: CDR1 KGHSH, CDR2 LQKENI. The CDR3 nucleotides read TGTGCCAGCTCACCAGGAGGACAGGGTTATGTTAGGAAAGAGACCCAGTACTTC. This translates into CASSPGGQGYVRKETQYF.

The gene calls are TRBV7-6 and TRBJ2-1; 11 nucleotides align to TRBD2. CDR1 is SGHVS and CDR2 is FNYEAQ in the germline V gene. There are 15 residues in the CDR3. J gave up 4 bases and V 4 bases, and 3 bases lay outside the gene matches. The CDR3 DNA follows: TGTGCCAGCAGCTCGGGACTAGCGGTTTACAATGAGCAGTTCTTC. Protein product: CASSSGLAVYNEQFF. The variable domain in full, with the rest retrieved from reference TRBV7-6 and TRBJ2-1, is GAGVSQSPRYKVTKRGQDVALRCDPISGHVSLYWYRQALGQGPEFLTYFNYEAQQDKSGLPNDRFSAERPEGSISTLTIQRTEQRDSAMYRCASSSGLAVYNEQFFGPGTRLTVL.

The chain joins TRBV5-1 to TRBJ2-5; 8 bases align to TRBD1. The trim removed 0 bases at V and 3 bases at J, leaving 7 bases unmatched. Germline-derived CDR1 and CDR2 are SGHRS and YFSETQ. The CDR3 runs 16 residues. The CDR3 nucleotides read TGCGCCAGCAGCTTGGGGCAGGGGGCCTTTAAAGAGACCCAGTACTTC. Protein sequence: CASSLGQGAFKETQYF.

The V and J genes are TRBV5-1 and TRBJ2-1; TRBD2 aligns across 11 bases. Germline loops: CDR1 SGHRS, CDR2 YFSETQ. The CDR3 is 15 amino acids. The junction had 6 bases not matched to a gene; V was cut back by 2 bases and J by 8 bases. In DNA form, the CDR3 reads TGCGCCAGCAGCTTAGTAGCGGGAGGGCCACATGAGCAGTTCTTC. This sequence encodes CASSLVAGGPHEQFF.

About this clone: This sample also contains other DNA sequences that code for the same CDR3. The DNA of the CDR3 is TGTGCCACCAGCAGAGATCCAGGGGGAGGCTATGGCTACACCTTC. Protein product: CATSRDPGGGYGYTF. The chain has TRBV15 and TRBJ1-2, with 7 bases fitting TRBD1. CDR1 is LNHNV and CDR2 is YYDKDF in the germline V gene (reference sequence). The CDR3 length is 15 residues. V trimming: 0 bases; J trimming: 4 bases; junction bases outside the gene matches: 5.

CDR3 DNA sequence: TGTGCCAGCACCCAAAGCGGGAGGGGCGGTGAGCAGTTCTTC. Translation gives CASTQSGRGGEQFF. V and J are TRBV28 and TRBJ2-1; TRBD2 matches 10 bases. The CDR3 has 14 residues. Germline-derived CDR1 and CDR2 are MDHEN and SYDVKM. After removal of 7 bases from V and 9 bases from J, the junction contained 9 bases not matched to a gene.

The rearrangement joins TRBV29-1 to TRBJ2-1; maybe TRBD2 (6 bases). There are 16 residues in the CDR3. Germline V gene sequence: CDR1 SQVTM, CDR2 ANQGSEA. V lost 0 bases to trimming and J lost 2 bases, with 14 bases between them. CDR3 sequence reads: CSVEEGRGPTYNEQFF. As DNA, the CDR3 is TGCAGCGTTGAAGAGGGGCGGGGACCCACCTACAATGAGCAGTTCTTC.